This is a list of T cell receptor beta chains from one sample in a study of blood T cell repertoires in COVID-19. The table came from immunoSEQ multiplex PCR; TCRdb's copy has only in-frame clones and leaves some out. This sample yields over 75,000 clones, of which about 83% are seen a single time; under 30% belongs to the top ten. The sequencing sample was made of peripheral blood. Source of these receptors: a human donor in a cohort sampled during active COVID-19. CDR3s include the opening cysteine and the closing phenylalanine or tryptophan. The D gene is left open where the match is weak. A row's size may be missing; if present it is once, few, many or a size class.

17,TRBD2,TRBJ2-1,-,TRBV27,TGTGCCAGCAGTTCCCCCTGGACTAGCGGGCCTGGGGGTGAGCAGTTCTTC,CASSSPWTSGPGGEQFF
13,-,TRBJ1-1,few,TRBV25-1,TGTGCCAGCAGTGGAGAGGGGGAAACTGAAGCTTTCTTT,CASSGEGETEAFF
14,-,TRBJ2-7,-,TRBV21-1,TGTGCCAGCATCCTGGGACAGGGGACATACGAGCAGTACTTC,CASILGQGTYEQYF
16,TRBD2,TRBJ2-5,-,TRBV6-2/TRBV6-3,TGTGCCAGCAGTTATTTCGCGGGAGGGGTCTGGGAGACCCAGTACTTC,CASSYFAGGVWETQYF
16,TRBD1,TRBJ1-6,-,TRBV10-3,TGTGCCATCAGTGATACCGGGACAGGGGATAATTCACCCCTCCACTTT,CAISDTGTGDNSPLHF
10,-,TRBJ1-2,-,TRBV2,TGTGCCAGCAGTGTCGATGGCTACACCTTC,CASSVDGYTF
15,TRBD1,TRBJ1-2,-,TRBV6-2/TRBV6-3,TGTGCCAGCAGTTTTCTATTACAGGGGAGCTATGGCTACACCTTC,CASSFLLQGSYGYTF
15,-,TRBJ1-5,-,TRBV7-2,TGTGCCAGCAGTCTGACAGTGTATAGCAATCAGCCCCAGCATTTT,CASSLTVYSNQPQHF
15,TRBD1,TRBJ1-2,-,TRBV7-2,TGTGCCAGCAGCTTTACGGGACAGGCCATCTATGGCTACACCTTC,CASSFTGQAIYGYTF
17,TRBD1,TRBJ2-6,-,TRBV3-1/TRBV3-2,TGTGCCAGCACCGGGGGACAGGGCTTCTCTGGGGCCAACGTCCTGACTTTC,CASTGGQGFSGANVLTF
15,-,TRBJ1-6,-,TRBV7-2,TGTGCCAGCAGCTTAACAGGGCCTCTCAATTCACCCCTCCACTTT,CASSLTGPLNSPLHF
15,TRBD1,TRBJ2-7,-,TRBV4-1,TGCGCCAGCAGCGTAGACAGGGGCTCCATGTACGAGCAGTACTTC,CASSVDRGSMYEQYF
16,-,TRBJ2-7,-,TRBV7-2,TGTGCCAGCAGCTTAGGAGGCGGGGCAGCCTCCTACGAGCAGTACTTC,CASSLGGGAASYEQYF
16,-,TRBJ2-5,-,TRBV3-1/TRBV3-2,TGTGCCAGCAGCCCCTTTGGGCGGGGAAGCCAAGAGACCCAGTACTTC,CASSPFGRGSQETQYF
15,TRBD1,TRBJ2-2,-,TRBV4-2,TGTGCCAGCAGCGAAGGGACAGGGTTAGCCGGGGAGCTGTTTTTT,CASSEGTGLAGELFF
18,TRBD1,TRBJ2-6,-,TRBV6-6,TGTGCCAGCAGTCGACAGGGGGCTTTTTCCTCTGGGGCCAACGTCCTGACTTTC,CASSRQGAFSSGANVLTF
16,TRBD1,TRBJ1-2,-,TRBV5-6,TGTGCCAGCAGCTTTCAACTTGCCGGGACAGGGTATGGCTACACCTTC,CASSFQLAGTGYGYTF
17,TRBD2,TRBJ2-7,-,TRBV3-1/TRBV3-2,TGTGCCAGCAGCCAAGATATTCGCGGCGGGGGGGCCGGCGAGCAGTACTTC,CASSQDIRGGGAGEQYF
13,-,TRBJ2-5,-,TRBV7-2,TGTGCCAGCAGCTTAGATGAGGTAGAGACCCAGTACTTC,CASSLDEVETQYF
15,-,TRBJ2-5,-,TRBV27,TGTGCCACCTCCCCCGGCGCAGGGTACCAAGAGACCCAGTACTTC,CATSPGAGYQETQYF
16,-,TRBJ2-3,-,TRBV27,TGTGCCAGCAGTCATCAGGACAGGGAGGGAACAGATACGCAGTATTTT,CASSHQDREGTDTQYF
14,-,TRBJ1-2,-,TRBV9,TGTGCCAGCAGCGTAGGGGAGGGGGGTGACGGCTACACCTTC,CASSVGEGGDGYTF
14,-,TRBJ1-5,-,TRBV5-1,TGCGCCAGCAGCTTAGGCGAGGTCAATCAGCCCCAGCATTTT,CASSLGEVNQPQHF
18,TRBD1,TRBJ1-1,-,TRBV5-1,TGCGCCAGCAGCTTGGCGGGTCTACGGGGACAGGCGAACACTGAAGCTTTCTTT,CASSLAGLRGQANTEAFF
13,-,TRBJ1-4,-,TRBV4-1,TGCGCCAGCAGCCAAGTAACCGGGGAAAAACTGTTTTTT,CASSQVTGEKLFF
15,-,TRBJ1-2,-,TRBV7-2,TGTGCCAGCAGCTTAATGGGGCTGGATGACTATGGCTACACCTTC,CASSLMGLDDYGYTF
11,-,TRBJ1-1,once,TRBV2,TGTGCCAGCAGTGAACAGGCTGAAGCTTTCTTT,CASSEQAEAFF